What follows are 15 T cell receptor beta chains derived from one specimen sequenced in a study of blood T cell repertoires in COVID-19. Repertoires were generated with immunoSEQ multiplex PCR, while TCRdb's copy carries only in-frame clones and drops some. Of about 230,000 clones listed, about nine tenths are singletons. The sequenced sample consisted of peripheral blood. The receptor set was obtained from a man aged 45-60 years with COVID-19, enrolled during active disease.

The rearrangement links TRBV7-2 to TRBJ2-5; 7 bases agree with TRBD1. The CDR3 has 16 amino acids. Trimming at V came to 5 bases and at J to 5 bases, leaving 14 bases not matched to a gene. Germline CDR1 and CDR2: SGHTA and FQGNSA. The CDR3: CASSPLGTVPRETQYF. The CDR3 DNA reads TGTGCCAGCAGCCCACTCGGGACAGTGCCCCGGGAGACCCAGTACTTC.

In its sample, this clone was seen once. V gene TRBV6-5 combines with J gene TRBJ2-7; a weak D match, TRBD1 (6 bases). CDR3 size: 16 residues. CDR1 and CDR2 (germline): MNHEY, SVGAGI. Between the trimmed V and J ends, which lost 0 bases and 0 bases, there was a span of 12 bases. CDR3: CASSYSGQWSSYEQYF. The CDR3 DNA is TGTGCCAGCAGTTACTCAGGACAGTGGAGCTCCTACGAGCAGTACTTC.

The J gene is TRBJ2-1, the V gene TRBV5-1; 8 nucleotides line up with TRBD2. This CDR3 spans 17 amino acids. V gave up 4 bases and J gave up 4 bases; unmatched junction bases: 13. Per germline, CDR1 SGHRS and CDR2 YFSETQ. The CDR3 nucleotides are TGCGCCAGCAGCCCCAAGTCCTCGGGGGGGCTGTACAATGAGCAGTTCTTC. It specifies CASSPKSSGGLYNEQFF.

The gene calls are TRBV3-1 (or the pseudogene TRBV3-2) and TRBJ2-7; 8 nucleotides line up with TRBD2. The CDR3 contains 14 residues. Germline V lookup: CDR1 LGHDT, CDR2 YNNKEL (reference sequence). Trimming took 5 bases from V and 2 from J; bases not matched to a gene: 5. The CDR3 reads CASSFRGGTYEQYF. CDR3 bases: TGTGCCAGCAGCTTCCGGGGGGGGACCTACGAGCAGTACTTC.

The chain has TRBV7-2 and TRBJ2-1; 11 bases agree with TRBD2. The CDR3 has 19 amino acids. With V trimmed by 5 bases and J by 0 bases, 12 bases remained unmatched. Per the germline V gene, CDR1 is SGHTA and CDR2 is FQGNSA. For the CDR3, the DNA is TGTGCCAGCAGCCCCTTTGGGACTAGCGGTTTTAGCTCCTACAATGAGCAGTTCTTC. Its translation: CASSPFGTSGFSSYNEQFF.

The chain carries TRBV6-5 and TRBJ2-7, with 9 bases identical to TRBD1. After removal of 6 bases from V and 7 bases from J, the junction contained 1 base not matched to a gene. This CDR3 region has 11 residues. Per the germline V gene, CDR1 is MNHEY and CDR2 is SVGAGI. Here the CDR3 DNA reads TGTGCCAGCAGGGACAGGGGAGAGCAGTACTTC. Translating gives CASRDRGEQYF.

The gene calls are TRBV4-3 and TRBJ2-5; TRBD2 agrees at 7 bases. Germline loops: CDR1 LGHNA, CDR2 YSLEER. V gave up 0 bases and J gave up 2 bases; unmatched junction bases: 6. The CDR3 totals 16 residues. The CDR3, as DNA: TGCGCCAGCAGCCAAGATATTCTAGCGGAGCAAGAGACCCAGTACTTC. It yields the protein CASSQDILAEQETQYF.

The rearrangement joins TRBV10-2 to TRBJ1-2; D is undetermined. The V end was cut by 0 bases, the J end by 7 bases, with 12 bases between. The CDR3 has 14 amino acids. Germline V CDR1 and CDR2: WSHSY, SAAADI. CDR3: CASSESQGLGGYTF. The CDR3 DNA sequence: TGCGCCAGCAGTGAGTCGCAAGGCCTAGGTGGCTACACCTTC.

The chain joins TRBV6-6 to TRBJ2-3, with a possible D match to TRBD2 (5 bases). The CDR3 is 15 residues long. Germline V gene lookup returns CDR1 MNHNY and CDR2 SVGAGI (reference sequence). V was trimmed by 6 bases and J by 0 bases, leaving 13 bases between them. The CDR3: CASSLGIPSTDTQYF. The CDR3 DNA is TGTGCCAGCAGCCTCGGGATCCCTAGCACAGATACGCAGTATTTT.

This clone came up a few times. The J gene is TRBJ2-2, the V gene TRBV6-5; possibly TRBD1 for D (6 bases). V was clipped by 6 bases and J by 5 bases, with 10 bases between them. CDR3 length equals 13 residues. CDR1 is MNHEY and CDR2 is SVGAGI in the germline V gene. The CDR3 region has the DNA TGTGCCAGCAGCCAACAGGGAACCGGGGAGCTGTTTTTT. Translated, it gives CASSQQGTGELFF.

The CDR3 loop reads CASRSGQGLNQPQHF. In DNA, the CDR3 is TGTGCCAGTAGGTCGGGACAGGGACTCAATCAGCCCCAGCATTTT. This chain joins TRBV19 and TRBJ1-5, with TRBD1 matching 9 bases. Germline V lookup: CDR1 LNHDA, CDR2 SQIVND (reference sequence). The CDR3 is 15 residues long. V shed 6 bases, J shed 3 bases, and the junction held 6 bases outside the gene matches.

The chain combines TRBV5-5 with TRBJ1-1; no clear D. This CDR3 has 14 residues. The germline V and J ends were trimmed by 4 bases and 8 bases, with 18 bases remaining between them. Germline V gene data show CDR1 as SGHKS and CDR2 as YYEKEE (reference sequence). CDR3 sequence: CASSPDPDFAEAFF. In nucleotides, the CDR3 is TGTGCCAGCAGCCCCGATCCCGACTTTGCCGAAGCTTTCTTT. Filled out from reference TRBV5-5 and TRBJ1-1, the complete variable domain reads DAGVTQSPTHLIKTRGQQVTLRCSPISGHKSVSWYQQVLGQGPQFIFQYYEKEERGRGNFPDRFSARQFPNYSSELNVNALLLGDSALYLCASSPDPDFAEAFFGQGTRLTVV.

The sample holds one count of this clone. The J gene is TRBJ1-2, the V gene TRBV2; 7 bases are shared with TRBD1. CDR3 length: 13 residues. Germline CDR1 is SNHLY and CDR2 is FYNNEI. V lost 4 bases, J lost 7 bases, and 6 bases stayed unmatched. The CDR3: CASSVDREAGYTF. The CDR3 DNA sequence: TGTGCCAGCAGTGTAGACAGGGAGGCTGGCTACACCTTC.

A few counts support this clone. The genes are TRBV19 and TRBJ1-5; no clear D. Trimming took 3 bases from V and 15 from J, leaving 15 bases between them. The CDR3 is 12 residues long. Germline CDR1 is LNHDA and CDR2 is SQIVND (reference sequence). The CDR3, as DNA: TGTGCCAGTAGTATGAACAGTAAATACTGGCATTTT. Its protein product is CASSMNSKYWHF.

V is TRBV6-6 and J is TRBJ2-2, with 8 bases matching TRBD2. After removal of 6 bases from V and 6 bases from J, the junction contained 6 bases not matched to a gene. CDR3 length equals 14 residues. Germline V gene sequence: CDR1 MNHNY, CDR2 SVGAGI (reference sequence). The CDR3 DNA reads TGTGCCAGCAGCACCGGGACTAGGGCCGGGGAGCTGTTTTTT. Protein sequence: CASSTGTRAGELFF.